Following are 8 T cell receptor beta chains from one sample sequenced in a study of tumor-infiltrating lymphocytes in localized non-small cell lung cancer. Profiling relied on immunoSEQ multiplex PCR, and the TCRdb table lists in-frame clones only, not all of them. In the table there are 11,000 to 15,000 clones, about 64% of which are singletons. The sample was uninvolved lung tissue not adjacent to the tumor. All receptors derive from a human donor with non-small cell lung cancer.

This clone came up a few times. The chain links TRBV6-6 to TRBJ1-2; the D is unclear. V lost 0 bases, J lost 4 bases, and 6 bases lay in between. The CDR3 is 13 amino acids. Germline V gene lookup returns CDR1 MNHNY and CDR2 SVGAGI (reference sequence). CDR3 DNA: TGTGCCAGCAGTTACTCGAAAGGCTATGGCTACACCTTC. Protein: CASSYSKGYGYTF.

This clone showed up just once. The V and J genes are TRBV7-2 and TRBJ1-3, with 7 bases that match TRBD1. This CDR3 comprises 13 residues. With 3 bases clipped from V and 12 bases from J, the junction kept 8 bases outside the gene matches. Germline V lookup: CDR1 SGHTA, CDR2 FQGNSA. CDR3 nucleotides: TGTGCCAGCAGCTTTACAGGGGCCGTGGGCATATATTTT. This encodes CASSFTGAVGIYF.

The gene calls are TRBV14 and TRBJ2-3; D possibly corresponds to TRBD1 (5 bases). The CDR3 is made up of 15 amino acids. Germline CDR1 SGHDN, CDR2 FVKESK. Trimming stripped 3 bases from V and 1 base from J, with 11 bases between. In DNA form, the CDR3 reads TGTGCCAGCAGCCACCCACGCAGGGGCACAGATACGCAGTATTTT. Translated: CASSHPRRGTDTQYF.

V and J are TRBV27 and TRBJ2-6; the D is unclear. The CDR3 is made up of 15 amino acids. The germline CDR1 and CDR2 sequences are MNHEY and SMNVEV (reference sequence). The V gene lost 2 bases and the J gene lost 2 bases, with 7 bases spanning the gap. The CDR3: CASSLREAGANVLTF. CDR3 coding DNA: TGTGCCAGCAGTTTAAGGGAAGCTGGGGCCAACGTCCTGACTTTC.

This clone was seen a handful of times. The chain employs TRBV2 and TRBJ1-1, with D tentatively TRBD1 (6 bases). The germline V gene has CDR1 SNHLY and CDR2 FYNNEI. The CDR3 consists of 12 residues. V shed 4 bases and J shed 9 bases, with 12 bases lying between them. CDR3 protein: CASSAEGGKAFF. The CDR3 bases are TGTGCCAGCAGTGCGGAAGGGGGAAAAGCTTTCTTT.

The chain couples TRBV11-3 to TRBJ1-1; D is unclear. Trimming left V 2 bases short and J 0 bases short, with 7 bases between. Per the germline V gene, CDR1 is SGHNT and CDR2 is YENEEA. CDR3 length: 14 amino acids. CDR3 sequence: CASSLSGLNTEAFF. In nucleotides, the CDR3 is TGTGCCAGCAGCTTAAGTGGTCTGAACACTGAAGCTTTCTTT.

This clone is medium-sized within its sample. The rearrangement uses TRBV7-8 and TRBJ2-1; 7 bases map to TRBD2. The CDR3 is 17 amino acids. Germline-derived CDR1 and CDR2 are SGHVS and FQNEAQ. J was trimmed by 5 bases and V by 5 bases; bases with no gene match: 15. The CDR3 coding sequence is TGTGCCAGCAGCATCCCGAGCGTGCTAGCGGTAAACAATGAGCAGTTCTTC. Residues: CASSIPSVLAVNNEQFF.

A single count supports this clone. The chain recombines TRBV7-9 with TRBJ2-6; tentatively, D is TRBD1 or TRBD2 (6 bases each). Germline V gives CDR1 SEHNR, CDR2 FQNEAQ (reference sequence). The CDR3 sequence is 19 residues long. Deletions cut 4 bases from V and 3 bases from J, with 22 bases between. The CDR3 loop is CASSSKFLPGADGANVLTF. CDR3 nucleotide sequence: TGTGCCAGCAGCTCAAAATTCCTCCCGGGGGCAGATGGGGCCAACGTCCTGACTTTC. Combining the CDR3 with reference TRBV7-9 and TRBJ2-6 gives the whole variable domain DTGVSQNPRHKITKRGQNVTFRCDPISEHNRLYWYRQTLGQGPEFLTYFQNEAQLEKSRLLSDRFSAERPKGSFSTLEIQRTEQGDSAMYLCASSSKFLPGADGANVLTFGAGSRLTVL.